This entry lists 20 T cell receptor beta chains sequenced from one sample in a study of OX40 agonist ivuxolimab in advanced cancers. Some clones are missing from TCRdb's copy, which holds only in-frame ones; the method was immunoSEQ multiplex PCR. The sample yields about 61,000 clones, more than 80% seen once. Sequenced here: CD4+ or CD8+ T cells sorted from blood, sampled in a trial of the OX40 agonist ivuxolimab. The receptors stem from an adult with an advanced solid tumor such as melanoma, head and neck, liver or kidney cancer.

This clone was found once. The chain links TRBV7-2 to TRBJ1-1; TRBD1 matches at 9 bases. After removal of 6 bases from V and 5 bases from J, the junction contained 10 bases not matched to a gene. The CDR3 covers 15 residues. The germline CDR1 and CDR2 sequences are SGHTA and FQGNSA. The CDR3 DNA is TGTGCCAGCAGGACGACAGGGGGAAAGGGTACTGAAGCTTTCTTT. It codes for CASRTTGGKGTEAFF.

This chain uses TRBV10-1 with TRBJ1-4, with unresolved D. V was trimmed by 3 bases and J by 5 bases, leaving 10 bases between them. This CDR3 has 14 amino acids. Germline V gives CDR1 WNHNN, CDR2 SYGVQD (reference sequence). DNA of the CDR3: TGCGCCAGCAGTGACGGACCCACGAATGAAAAACTGTTTTTT. It codes for CASSDGPTNEKLFF.

The chain is built from TRBV27 and TRBJ1-3; no reliable D call. The CDR3 spans 13 residues. V dropped 6 bases and J dropped 0 bases, with 6 bases sitting between them. CDR1 is MNHEY and CDR2 is SMNVEV in the germline V gene (reference sequence). CDR3 in amino acids: CASRVSSGNTIYF. The CDR3 bases are TGTGCCAGCAGAGTAAGCTCTGGAAACACCATATATTTT.

The chain is built from TRBV14 and TRBJ1-1; perhaps TRBD1 as D (6 bases). CDR3 length: 16 amino acids. Germline V gene lookup returns CDR1 SGHDN and CDR2 FVKESK. The V and J ends lost 1 base and 1 base respectively, with 13 bases between them. CDR3 in amino acids: CASSQVRGRGNTEAFF. The DNA for the CDR3 is TGTGCCAGCAGCCAAGTCAGGGGTAGAGGGAACACTGAAGCTTTCTTT.

V and J are TRBV5-6 and TRBJ1-6; D uncertain. V shed 0 bases and J shed 7 bases, with 5 bases lying between them. The V gene's germline CDR1 is SGHDT and CDR2 YYEEEE. This CDR3 is 13 amino acids long. The CDR3 sequence is CASSLGPNSPLHF. Written as DNA, the CDR3 is TGTGCCAGCAGCTTGGGCCCAAATTCACCCCTCCACTTT.

The V gene is TRBV30, the J gene TRBJ2-1, with TRBD2 identical over 10 bases. With 1 base clipped from V and 4 bases from J, the junction kept 7 bases outside the gene matches. The CDR3 extends over 16 amino acids. CDR1 and CDR2 from the germline V gene are GTSNPN and SVGIG (reference sequence). The CDR3 sequence: CAWSGARTSGYNEQFF. In nucleotides, the CDR3 is TGTGCCTGGAGTGGAGCAAGGACTAGCGGTTACAATGAGCAGTTCTTC.

This chain connects TRBV28 to TRBJ1-1; possibly TRBD1 for D (6 bases). The germline V gene has CDR1 MDHEN and CDR2 SYDVKM. Trimming took off 8 bases at V and 6 bases at J, with 19 bases between the two ends. This CDR3 has 14 residues. CDR3 sequence: CASWGTGGAPEAFF. CDR3 nucleotides: TGTGCCAGCTGGGGTACTGGGGGGGCGCCTGAAGCTTTCTTT.

V is TRBV6-1 and J is TRBJ1-3; TRBD1 agrees at 10 bases. This CDR3 has 19 amino acids. CDR1 is MNHNS, CDR2 SASEGT, per germline. V lost 4 bases, J lost 0 bases, and 12 bases stayed unmatched. The CDR3 nucleotides are TGTGCCAGCAGTGCCTTGACCCGACAGGGGGCGTTCTCTGGAAACACCATATATTTT. It is translated as CASSALTRQGAFSGNTIYF.

V usage is TRBV19 and J usage is TRBJ2-5; TRBD1 agrees at 8 bases. The CDR3 has 16 amino acids. The junction had 12 bases not matched to a gene; V was cut back by 4 bases and J by 5 bases. Germline CDR1 is LNHDA and CDR2 is SQIVND (reference sequence). The CDR3 sequence is CASSTPPGQGLETQYF. CDR3 nucleotides: TGTGCCAGTAGTACGCCCCCCGGACAGGGTTTGGAGACCCAGTACTTC.

This sequence joins TRBV5-1 and TRBJ1-1, with 8 positions matching TRBD1. This CDR3 is 14 amino acids long. Trimming removed 3 bases from V and 4 bases from J; junction bases left unmatched: 5. The germline V gene encodes CDR1 SGHRS and CDR2 YFSETQ. The CDR3 sequence is CASSSGQESTEAFF. In DNA form, the CDR3 reads TGCGCCAGCAGCTCGGGACAGGAGTCCACTGAAGCTTTCTTT.

The chain links TRBV10-3 to TRBJ2-1; possibly TRBD1 or TRBD2 for D (5 bases each). The CDR3 loop spans 14 amino acids. V dropped 4 bases and J dropped 9 bases, with 16 bases sitting between them. CDR1 is ENHRY and CDR2 is SYGVKD in the germline V gene. The CDR3 region has the DNA TGTGCCATCAGTGGACGGGACGGTGGAAGTGAGCAGTTCTTC. As protein: CAISGRDGGSEQFF.

The gene calls are TRBV12-5 and TRBJ2-3; D is possibly TRBD1 or TRBD2 (5 bases each). This CDR3 is 16 amino acids long. Between the trimmed V and J ends, which lost 1 base and 5 bases, there was a span of 16 bases. CDR1 is LGHNT, CDR2 FRNRAP, per germline. The CDR3 loop is CASGLGGTAKQDTQYF. DNA for the CDR3: TGTGCTAGTGGTTTGGGAGGGACGGCAAAACAAGATACGCAGTATTTT.

This clone was detected a few times. This chain links TRBV11-2 with TRBJ2-7; D might be TRBD1 or TRBD2, each matching 5 bases. The V end was cut by 3 bases, the J end by 5 bases, with 11 bases between. Germline-derived CDR1 and CDR2 are SGHAT and FQNNGV. The CDR3 spans 13 residues. The CDR3 sequence: CASSFAGADEQYF. The CDR3 DNA follows: TGTGCCAGCAGCTTTGCCGGGGCAGACGAGCAGTACTTC.

This chain links TRBV10-1 with TRBJ1-2; unclear D gene. V lost 5 bases, J lost 0 bases, and 13 bases lay in between. This CDR3 is built from 15 residues. The germline CDR1 and CDR2 sequences are WNHNN and SYGVQD (reference sequence). CDR3 sequence: CASSPGENANYGYTF. CDR3 in DNA: TGCGCCAGCAGTCCCGGCGAGAATGCTAACTATGGCTACACCTTC.

The chain has TRBV11-2 and TRBJ1-4; the D gene is possibly TRBD1 (5 bases). The CDR3 runs to 16 residues. CDR1 is SGHAT, CDR2 FQNNGV, per germline. The V and J ends lost 5 bases and 3 bases respectively, with 16 bases between them. The CDR3 nucleotides are TGTGCCAGCAGCCCATCGATTGGGGCGTCTAATGAAAAACTGTTTTTT. Its translation is CASSPSIGASNEKLFF. The whole variable domain, remainder taken from reference TRBV11-2 and TRBJ1-4, is EAGVAQSPRYKIIEKRQSVAFWCNPISGHATLYWYQQILGQGPKLLIQFQNNGVVDDSQLPKDRFSAERLKGVDSTLKIQPAKLEDSAVYLCASSPSIGASNEKLFFGSGTQLSVL.

The rearrangement links TRBV10-3 to TRBJ2-3; D is tentatively TRBD1 or TRBD2 (5 bases each). Germline CDR1 and CDR2: ENHRY and SYGVKD. The CDR3 extends over 12 amino acids. The germline V and J ends were trimmed by 8 bases and 2 bases, with 8 bases remaining between them. DNA for the CDR3: TGTGCCATCGGGGACCACACAGATACGCAGTATTTT. Translating it yields CAIGDHTDTQYF.

The V call is TRBV28, the J call TRBJ2-2; weak D call: TRBD2 (6 bases). The V end lost 5 bases, the J end lost 2 bases, and 9 bases lay between the germline ends. Germline CDR1 is MDHEN and CDR2 is SYDVKM. This CDR3 is 14 amino acids long. The CDR3 sequence is CASSLGLNTGELFF. In DNA, the CDR3 is TGTGCCAGCAGTCTGGGACTCAACACCGGGGAGCTGTTTTTT.

The genes are TRBV20-1 and TRBJ1-5, with a possible D match to TRBD1 (5 bases). Trimming pared 6 bases from V and 5 bases from J, leaving 8 bases between. The CDR3 covers 11 residues. In germline, CDR1 is DFQATT, CDR2 SNEGSKA (reference sequence). CDR3 bases: TGCAGTGCGGGGGGTCATCAGCCCCAGCATTTT. Translating gives CSAGGHQPQHF.

This chain joins TRBV6-1 and TRBJ2-1; 11 bases match TRBD1. This CDR3 has 16 residues. Per germline, CDR1 MNHNS and CDR2 SASEGT. V gave up 3 bases and J gave up 6 bases; unmatched junction bases: 7. The CDR3 spells CASSDPGQGVPNEQFF. As DNA, the CDR3 is TGTGCCAGCAGTGACCCGGGACAGGGGGTCCCCAATGAGCAGTTCTTC.

This rearrangement joins TRBV30 to TRBJ2-7; 12 bases are shared with TRBD1. CDR3 length: 14 amino acids. In germline, CDR1 is GTSNPN, CDR2 SVGIG (reference sequence). V shed 4 bases and J 6 bases; nucleotides not matched to a gene: 7. This chain's CDR3 is CAWTPGTGGFEQYF. DNA for the CDR3: TGTGCCTGGACCCCCGGGACAGGGGGCTTCGAGCAGTACTTC.